This TCR beta chain was captured by sequencing in a study of regulatory dendritic cells for organ transplantation. Study in general: Dendritic cell cultures received LPS on day 6. Study results and limitations: Memory CD8+ T cells were the most oligoclonal; naive cells were highly diverse. Memory CD8+ clonal expansion seemed more limited with regulatory than mature dendritic cells.

CFSE-labeled sorted T cells met regulatory or mature dendritic cells for roughly 5 days. FACS sorted CD4+ or CD8+ T cells into CD45RA+ naive and CD45RO+ memory. Losses at the gene ends were 5 bases for V and 5 bases for J; bases not matched to a gene: 18. The CDR3 consists of 18 residues. Looked up from germline, CDR1 is SGHVS and CDR2 is FQNEAQ. Libraries were prepared by immunoSEQ multiplex PCR; TCRdb keeps only in-frame clonotypes and omits some of them. The sample shows some 11,000 clones, more than 75% of them seen only once. Worth noting for this clone: Its antigen remains unidentified.

The sample consisted of naive CD8+ T cells from blood cultured with regulatory dendritic cells. Subset in this sample: CD45RA+ naive T cells. This TCR derives from a human donor in good health. The rearrangement uses TRBV7-8 and TRBJ2-7, with TRBD1 matching over 10 bases. The CDR3 sequence: CASSLRRWGDRGSDEQYF. DNA of the CDR3: TGTGCCAGCAGCCTCCGAAGATGGGGGGACAGGGGCTCGGACGAGCAGTACTTC. Full variable domain (rest looked up from reference TRBV7-8 and TRBJ2-7): GAGVSQSPRYKVAKRGQDVALRCDPISGHVSLFWYQQALGQGPEFLTYFQNEAQLDKSGLPSDRFFAERPEGSVSTLKIQRTQQEDSAVYLCASSLRRWGDRGSDEQYFGPGTRLTVT.